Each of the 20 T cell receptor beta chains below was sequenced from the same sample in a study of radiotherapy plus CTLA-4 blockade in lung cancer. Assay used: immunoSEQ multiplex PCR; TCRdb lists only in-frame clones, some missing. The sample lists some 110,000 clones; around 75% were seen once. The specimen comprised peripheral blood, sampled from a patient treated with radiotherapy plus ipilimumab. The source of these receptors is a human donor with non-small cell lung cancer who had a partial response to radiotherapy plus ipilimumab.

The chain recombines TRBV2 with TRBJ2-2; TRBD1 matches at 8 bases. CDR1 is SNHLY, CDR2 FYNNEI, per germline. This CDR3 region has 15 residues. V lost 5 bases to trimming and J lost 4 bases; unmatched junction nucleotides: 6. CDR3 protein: CASSYQGAATGELFF. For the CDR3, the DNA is TGTGCCAGCAGTTATCAGGGGGCTGCCACCGGGGAGCTGTTTTTT.

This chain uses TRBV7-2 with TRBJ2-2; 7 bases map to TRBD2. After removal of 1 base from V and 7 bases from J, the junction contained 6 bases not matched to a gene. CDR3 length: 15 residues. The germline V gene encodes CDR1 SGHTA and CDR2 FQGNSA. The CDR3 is CASSLVGGSVGELFF. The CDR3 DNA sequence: TGTGCCAGCAGCTTAGTTGGCGGGAGTGTCGGGGAGCTGTTTTTT.

CDR3 DNA: TGTGCCAGCAGCCAAATGGACAGGGTTACTTCTGGGGCCAACGTCCTGACTTTC. This translates into CASSQMDRVTSGANVLTF. This rearrangement joins TRBV5-4 to TRBJ2-6, with 8 nucleotides matching TRBD1. With 4 bases clipped from V and 1 base from J, the junction kept 10 bases outside the gene matches. In germline, CDR1 is SGHNT, CDR2 YYREEE (reference sequence). CDR3 length equals 18 residues.

This chain's CDR3 is CASQADRGTHNEQFF. DNA of the CDR3: TGTGCCAGCCAAGCGGACAGGGGGACCCACAATGAGCAGTTCTTC. The genes are TRBV2 and TRBJ2-1; 10 bases map to TRBD1. CDR1 is SNHLY and CDR2 is FYNNEI in the germline V gene. The length of the CDR3 is 15 residues. Unmatched junction bases numbered 9, after V lost 8 bases and J lost 5 bases.

The CDR3 sequence is CASSLALDQPQHF. The CDR3 bases are TGTGCCAGCAGCTTAGCCCTCGATCAGCCCCAGCATTTT. V usage is TRBV7-2 and J usage is TRBJ1-5; D gene uncertain. There are 13 residues in the CDR3. Trimming removed 0 bases at V and 5 bases at J, with 5 bases between. Germline CDR1 is SGHTA and CDR2 is FQGNSA.

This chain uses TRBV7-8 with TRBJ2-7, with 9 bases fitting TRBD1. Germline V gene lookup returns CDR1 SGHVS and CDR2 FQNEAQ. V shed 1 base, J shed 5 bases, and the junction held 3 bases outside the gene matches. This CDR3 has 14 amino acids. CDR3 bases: TGTGCCAGCAGCTTAGGGGACAGGGTCCACGAGCAGTACGTC. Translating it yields CASSLGDRVHEQYV.

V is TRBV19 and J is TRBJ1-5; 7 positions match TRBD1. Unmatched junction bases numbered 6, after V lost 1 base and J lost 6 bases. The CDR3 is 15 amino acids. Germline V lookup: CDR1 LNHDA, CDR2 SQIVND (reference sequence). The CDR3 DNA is TGTGCCAGTAGTATAGTCGGGAGGGGGCTTCAGCCCCAGCATTTT. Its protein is CASSIVGRGLQPQHF.

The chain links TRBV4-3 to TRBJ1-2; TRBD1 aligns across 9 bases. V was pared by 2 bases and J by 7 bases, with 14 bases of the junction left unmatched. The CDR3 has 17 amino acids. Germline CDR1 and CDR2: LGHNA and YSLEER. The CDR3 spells CASSQLPGTGLPGGYTF. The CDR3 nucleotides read TGCGCCAGCAGCCAACTTCCGGGGACAGGGCTTCCTGGTGGCTACACCTTC.

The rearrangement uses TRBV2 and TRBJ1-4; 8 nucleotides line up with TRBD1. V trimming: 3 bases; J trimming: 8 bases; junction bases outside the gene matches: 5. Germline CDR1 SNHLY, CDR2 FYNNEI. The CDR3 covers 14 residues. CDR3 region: CASSETGVGEKLFF. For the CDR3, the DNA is TGTGCCAGCAGTGAGACAGGGGTAGGGGAAAAACTGTTTTTT.

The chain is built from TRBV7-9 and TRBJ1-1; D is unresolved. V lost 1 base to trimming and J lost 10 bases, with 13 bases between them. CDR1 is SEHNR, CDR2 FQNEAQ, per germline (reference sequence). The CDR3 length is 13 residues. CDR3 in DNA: TGTGCCAGCAGCTTAGTGTCCGGTGCGGGAGCTTTCTTT. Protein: CASSLVSGAGAFF.

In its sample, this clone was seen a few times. CDR3 bases: TGTGCCAGCAGCCAAGAACTCCTAGGTTCTGGAAACACCATATATTTT. This codes for CASSQELLGSGNTIYF. The chain uses TRBV4-2 and TRBJ1-3; D gene uncertain. Trimming removed 0 bases from V and 1 base from J, with 10 bases in between. In germline, CDR1 is LGHNA, CDR2 YNFKEQ. The CDR3 is 16 residues long.

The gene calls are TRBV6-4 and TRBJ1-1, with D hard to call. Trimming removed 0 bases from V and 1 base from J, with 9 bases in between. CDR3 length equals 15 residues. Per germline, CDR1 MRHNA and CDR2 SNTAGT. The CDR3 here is CASSDSGGRNTEAFF. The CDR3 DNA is TGTGCCAGCAGTGACTCGGGCGGGAGGAACACTGAAGCTTTCTTT.

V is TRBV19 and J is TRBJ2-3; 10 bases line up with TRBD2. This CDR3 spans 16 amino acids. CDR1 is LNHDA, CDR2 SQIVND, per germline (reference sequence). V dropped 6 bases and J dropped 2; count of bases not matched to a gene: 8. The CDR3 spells CASSPTSGLVTDTQYF. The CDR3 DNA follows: TGTGCCAGTAGCCCGACTAGCGGGCTTGTCACAGATACGCAGTATTTT.

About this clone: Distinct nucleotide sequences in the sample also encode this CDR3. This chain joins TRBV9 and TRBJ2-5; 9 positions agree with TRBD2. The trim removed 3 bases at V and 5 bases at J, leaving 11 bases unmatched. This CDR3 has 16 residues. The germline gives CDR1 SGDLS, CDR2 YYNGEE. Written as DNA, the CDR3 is TGTGCCAGCAGCGCCTCGGGCGGGAGGGCCAGGGAGACCCAGTACTTC. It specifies CASSASGGRARETQYF.

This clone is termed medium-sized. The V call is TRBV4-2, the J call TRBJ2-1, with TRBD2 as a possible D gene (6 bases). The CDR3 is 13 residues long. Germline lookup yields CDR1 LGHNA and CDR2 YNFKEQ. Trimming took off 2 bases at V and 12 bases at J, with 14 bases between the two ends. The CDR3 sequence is CASSQPWGDVQFF. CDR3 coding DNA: TGTGCCAGCAGCCAACCCTGGGGGGATGTGCAGTTCTTC.

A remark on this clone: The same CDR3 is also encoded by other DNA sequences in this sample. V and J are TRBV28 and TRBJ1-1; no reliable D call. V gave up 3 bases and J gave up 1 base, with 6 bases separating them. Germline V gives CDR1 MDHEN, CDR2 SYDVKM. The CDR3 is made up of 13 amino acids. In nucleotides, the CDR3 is TGTGCCAGCAGTTTCCGACAGAACACTGAAGCTTTCTTT. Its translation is CASSFRQNTEAFF.

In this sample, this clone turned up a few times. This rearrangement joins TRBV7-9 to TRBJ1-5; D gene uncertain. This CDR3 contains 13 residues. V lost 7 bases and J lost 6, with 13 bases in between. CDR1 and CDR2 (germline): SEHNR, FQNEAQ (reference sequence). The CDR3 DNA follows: TGTGCCAGCACGCAAGACGGGATTCAGCCCCAGCATTTT. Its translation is CASTQDGIQPQHF.

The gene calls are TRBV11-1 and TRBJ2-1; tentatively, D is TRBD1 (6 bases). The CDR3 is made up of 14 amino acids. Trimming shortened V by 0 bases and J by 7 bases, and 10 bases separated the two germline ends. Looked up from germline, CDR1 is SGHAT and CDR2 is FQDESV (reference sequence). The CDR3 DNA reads TGTGCCAGCAGCTTAGCGCAGGGGATAAATGAGCAGTTCTTC. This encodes CASSLAQGINEQFF.

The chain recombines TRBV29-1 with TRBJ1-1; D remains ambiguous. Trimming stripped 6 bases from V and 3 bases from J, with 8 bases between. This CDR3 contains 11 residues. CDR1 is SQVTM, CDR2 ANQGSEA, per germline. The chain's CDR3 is CSVPGYTEAFF. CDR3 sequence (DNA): TGCAGCGTCCCAGGCTACACTGAAGCTTTCTTT.

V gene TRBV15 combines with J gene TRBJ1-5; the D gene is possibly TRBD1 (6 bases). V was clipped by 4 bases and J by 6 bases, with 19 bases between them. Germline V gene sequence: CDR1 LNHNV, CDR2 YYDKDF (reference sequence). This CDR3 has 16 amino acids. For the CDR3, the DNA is TGTGCCACCAGCACTGGGGGCGCCCTCACCGGTCAGCCCCAGCATTTT. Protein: CATSTGGALTGQPQHF.